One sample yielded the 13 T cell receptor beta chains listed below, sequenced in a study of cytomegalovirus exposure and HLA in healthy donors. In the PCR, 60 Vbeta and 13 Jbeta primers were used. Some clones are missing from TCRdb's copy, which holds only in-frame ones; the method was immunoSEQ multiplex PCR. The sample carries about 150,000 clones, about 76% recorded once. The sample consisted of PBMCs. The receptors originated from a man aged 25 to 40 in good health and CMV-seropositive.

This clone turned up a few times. The CDR3 protein is CASSDIGLAGYNEQFF. The CDR3 bases are TGTGCCAGCAGTGACATAGGGCTAGCAGGCTACAATGAGCAGTTCTTC. This chain uses TRBV4-2 with TRBJ2-1, with D maybe TRBD2 (5 bases). The CDR3 contains 16 residues. V was shortened by 6 bases and J by 3 bases, with 18 bases between the two germline ends. Germline V CDR1 and CDR2: LGHNA, YNFKEQ.

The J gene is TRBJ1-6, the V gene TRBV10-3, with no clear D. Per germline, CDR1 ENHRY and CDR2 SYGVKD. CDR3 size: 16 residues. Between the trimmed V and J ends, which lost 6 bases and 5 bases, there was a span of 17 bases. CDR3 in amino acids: CAISDPRGRDNSPLHF. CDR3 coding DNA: TGTGCCATCAGCGACCCCCGGGGTCGGGATAATTCACCCCTCCACTTT.

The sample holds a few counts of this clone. DNA for the CDR3: TGTGCCAGCAGTGAAAGGCAGGGTCAGGCTAATGAAAAACTGTTTTTT. Its protein product is CASSERQGQANEKLFF. This rearrangement joins TRBV25-1 to TRBJ1-4; D possibly corresponds to TRBD1 (5 bases). CDR3 length: 16 residues. Germline V gene data show CDR1 as MGHDK and CDR2 as SYGVNS. V was shortened by 2 bases and J by 3 bases, with 13 bases between the two germline ends.

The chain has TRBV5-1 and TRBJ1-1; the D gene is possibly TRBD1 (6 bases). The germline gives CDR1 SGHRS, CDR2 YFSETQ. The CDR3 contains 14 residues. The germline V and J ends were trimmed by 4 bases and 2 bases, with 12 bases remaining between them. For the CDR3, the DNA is TGCGCCAGCAGCCGCACAGGGCCTAACACTGAAGCTTTCTTT. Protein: CASSRTGPNTEAFF.

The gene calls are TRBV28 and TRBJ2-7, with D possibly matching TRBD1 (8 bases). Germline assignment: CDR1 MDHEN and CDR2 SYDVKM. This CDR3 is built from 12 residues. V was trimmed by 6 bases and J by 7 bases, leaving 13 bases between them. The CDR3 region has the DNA TGTGCCAGCAGGCTACAGGGGGGGGAGCAGTACTTC. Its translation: CASRLQGGEQYF.

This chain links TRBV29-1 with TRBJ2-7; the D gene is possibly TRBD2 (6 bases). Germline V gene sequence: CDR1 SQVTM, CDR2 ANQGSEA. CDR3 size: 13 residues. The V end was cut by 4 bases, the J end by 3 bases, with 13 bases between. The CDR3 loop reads CSVGGDPFYEQYF. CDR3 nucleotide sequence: TGCAGCGTTGGGGGGGACCCTTTCTACGAGCAGTACTTC.

The CDR3 reads CASSLALTGAEAFF. The CDR3 coding sequence is TGTGCCAGCAGCTTAGCGCTGACTGGCGCTGAAGCTTTCTTT. This chain joins TRBV7-2 and TRBJ1-1; D not certain. CDR1 SGHTA and CDR2 FQGNSA come from the germline V gene. V was cut by 0 bases and J by 6 bases, with 11 bases left in between. The CDR3 extends over 14 amino acids.

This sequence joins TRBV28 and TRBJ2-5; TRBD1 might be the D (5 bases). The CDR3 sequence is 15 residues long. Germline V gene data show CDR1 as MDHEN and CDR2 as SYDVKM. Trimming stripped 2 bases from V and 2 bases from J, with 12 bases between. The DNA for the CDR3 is TGTGCCAGCAGTTTAATAGGACAATTACAAGAGACCCAGTACTTC. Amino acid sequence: CASSLIGQLQETQYF.

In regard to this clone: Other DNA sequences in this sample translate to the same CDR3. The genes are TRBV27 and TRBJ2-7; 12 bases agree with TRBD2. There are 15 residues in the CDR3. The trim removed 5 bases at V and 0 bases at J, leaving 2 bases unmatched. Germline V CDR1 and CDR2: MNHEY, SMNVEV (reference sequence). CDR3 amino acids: CASSLTSGSSYEQYF. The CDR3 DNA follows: TGTGCCAGCAGTCTGACTAGCGGGAGCTCCTACGAGCAGTACTTC.

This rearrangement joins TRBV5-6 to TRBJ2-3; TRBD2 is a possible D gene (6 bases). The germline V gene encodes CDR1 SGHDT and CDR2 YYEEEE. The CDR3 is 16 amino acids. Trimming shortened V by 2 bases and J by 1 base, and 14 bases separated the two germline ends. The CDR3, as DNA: TGTGCCAGCAGCTTTGGGGGGACGGCGCGCACAGATACGCAGTATTTT. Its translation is CASSFGGTARTDTQYF.

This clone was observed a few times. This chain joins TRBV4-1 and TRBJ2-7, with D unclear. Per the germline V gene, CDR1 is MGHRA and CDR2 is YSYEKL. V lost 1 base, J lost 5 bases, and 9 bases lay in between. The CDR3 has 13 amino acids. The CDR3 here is CASSQVLFDEQYF. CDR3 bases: TGCGCCAGCAGCCAAGTATTGTTCGACGAGCAGTACTTC.

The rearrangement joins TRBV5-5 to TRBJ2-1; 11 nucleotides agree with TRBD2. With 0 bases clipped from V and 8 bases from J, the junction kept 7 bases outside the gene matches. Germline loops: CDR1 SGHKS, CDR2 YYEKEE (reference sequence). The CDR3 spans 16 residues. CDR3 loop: CASSLVRLAGRYEQFF. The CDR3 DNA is TGTGCCAGCAGCTTGGTGAGACTAGCGGGACGCTATGAGCAGTTCTTC. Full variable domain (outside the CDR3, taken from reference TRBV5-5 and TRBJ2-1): DAGVTQSPTHLIKTRGQQVTLRCSPISGHKSVSWYQQVLGQGPQFIFQYYEKEERGRGNFPDRFSARQFPNYSSELNVNALLLGDSALYLCASSLVRLAGRYEQFFGPGTRLTVL.

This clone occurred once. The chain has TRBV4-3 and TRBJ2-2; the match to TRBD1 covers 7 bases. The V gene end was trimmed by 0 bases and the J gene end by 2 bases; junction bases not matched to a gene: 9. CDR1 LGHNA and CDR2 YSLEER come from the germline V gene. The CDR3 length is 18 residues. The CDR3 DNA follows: TGCGCCAGCAGCCAAGATTTAAGGACAGGAGATAACACCGGGGAGCTGTTTTTT. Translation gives CASSQDLRTGDNTGELFF.